This TCR beta chain was obtained from a study of CD8+CD57+ T cells in acquired aplastic anemia (dated by TCRdb to 2017 to 2018). Turning to the overall study: A mean of about 3 ug of DNA, ranging from roughly 0.2 to 27.4 ug, was extracted from sorted CD4+ and CD8+ cells. CD8+CD57+ expansion was defined as a frequency above the mean frequency observed in healthy subjects.

Expansion of CD8+CD57+ cells had been shown by flow cytometry in the patients chosen for sequencing. Severe acquired aplastic anemia was diagnosed in all patients according to International Study of Aplastic Anemia and Agranulocytosis and Camitta criteria. At the time blood was sampled, none of the patients had received any therapy. The study deep-sequenced TCR repertoires of sorted CD4+ and CD8+ blood T cells from severe aplastic anemia patients and healthy subjects. In the USA, patient enrollment took place under clinicaltrials.gov protocols 00001620, 01623167, 00001397, 00071045, 00081523 and 00961064. Ficoll-Paque density gradient centrifugation was used to isolate peripheral blood mononuclear cells. Before DNA extraction, CD4+ and CD8+ T cells were sorted with FACS or magnetic beads. Comments on this clonotype: Its antigen is unknown. No much larger clonotype is one base removed from it; base qualities were not supplied.

CDR1 and CDR2, looked up from the germline V gene, are MGHDK and SYGVNS. Between the V and J ends, shortened by 2 bases and 3 bases respectively, the junction contains 13 bases. From the cysteine through the phenylalanine, the CDR3 covers 15 amino acids. This entry keeps only the CDR3 DNA: 45 bases, framed from base 1. The full study reports these points: Around 28 CD8+ CDR3 sequences were found to be shared between patients and controls, but these sequences appeared to be highly expressed in patients and within the immunodominant clones of the patients. Patients and healthy controls showed no significant difference in CD8+ Simpson's diversity (P=0.060).

Genomic DNA was used as template for profiling of TCR beta VDJ combinations and CDR3 sequences. An Illumina HiSeq 2000 was used for TCR repertoire sequencing. The study's own analysis went as follows. TRBV/TRBJ rearrangement plots, CDR3 size and DJ length profiles, and Simpson's diversity index were used to assess repertoires. Whichever DNA sequence was most abundant in the deep sequencing data was defined as the immunodominant clone. CDR3 amino acid sequences were screened for sharing across subjects and were compared with published repertoires and the VDJdb database. Through fastp at Q25 and MiXCR, TCRdb rebuilt clones from the public reads, retaining in-frame beta chains. Entries are consolidated by CDR3 protein sequence, retaining the most common genes and DNA. In this record, the V and J calls reflect TCRdb's handling and not the investigators' own analysis. This sample is represented by approximately 190,000 distinct CDR3 sequences; around 47% of them were singletons. Over 7.5% of the sample is held by the ten biggest clonotypes.

Sequencing was carried out using sorted CD4+, CD8+, or CD8+CD57+ T cells (not recorded which) from PBMCs. This receptor was taken from a human donor with aplastic anemia. The V gene is TRBV25-1 and the J gene is TRBJ2-5; TRBD2 is a weak D gene call, 6 bases matching. The CDR3 here reads CASSEIRGLEETQYF. The DNA is as follows: TGTGCCAGCAGTGAAATTCGGGGACTTGAAGAGACCCAGTACTTC.